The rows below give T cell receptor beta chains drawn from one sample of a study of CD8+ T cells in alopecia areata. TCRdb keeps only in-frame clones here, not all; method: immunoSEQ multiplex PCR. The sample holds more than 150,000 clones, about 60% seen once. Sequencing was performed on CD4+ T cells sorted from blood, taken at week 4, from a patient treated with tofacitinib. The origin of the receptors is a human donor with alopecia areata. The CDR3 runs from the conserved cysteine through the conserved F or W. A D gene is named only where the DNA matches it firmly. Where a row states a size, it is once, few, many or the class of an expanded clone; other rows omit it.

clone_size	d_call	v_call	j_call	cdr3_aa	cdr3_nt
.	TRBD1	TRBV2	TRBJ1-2	CASKDTGDYYGYTF	TGTGCCAGCAAGGATACAGGGGATTACTATGGCTACACCTTC
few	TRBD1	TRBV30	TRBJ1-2	CAQRDSLNYGYTF	TGTGCCCAAAGGGACAGCCTTAACTATGGCTACACCTTC
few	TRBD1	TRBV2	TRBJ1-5	CASSDTGGAGNQPQHF	TGTGCCAGCAGCGACACAGGGGGCGCGGGCAATCAGCCCCAGCATTTT
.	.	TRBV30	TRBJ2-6	CAWSTGDSGANVLTF	TGTGCCTGGAGTACCGGAGACTCTGGGGCCAACGTCCTGACTTTC
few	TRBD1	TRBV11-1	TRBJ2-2	CASSSMGQHTGELFF	TGTGCCAGCAGCTCGATGGGACAGCACACCGGGGAGCTGTTTTTT
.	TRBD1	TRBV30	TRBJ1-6	CATRDSDNSPLHF	TGTGCCACGAGGGACAGTGATAATTCACCCCTCCACTTT
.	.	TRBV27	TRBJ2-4	CASSLSVQTQAKNIQYF	TGTGCCAGCAGTTTATCAGTACAAACACAAGCCAAAAACATTCAGTACTTC
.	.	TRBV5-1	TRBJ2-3	CASSSQGGADTQYF	TGCGCCAGCAGCTCACAGGGAGGGGCAGATACGCAGTATTTT
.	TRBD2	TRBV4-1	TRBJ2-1	CASSPPGLVPPSSYNEQFF	TGCGCCAGCAGCCCCCCGGGACTAGTCCCCCCCAGCTCCTACAATGAGCAGTTCTTC
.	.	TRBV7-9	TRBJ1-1	CASSFHRPGAFF	TGTGCCAGCAGCTTTCATAGGCCCGGGGCTTTCTTT
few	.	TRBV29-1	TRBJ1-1	CSVVGTGIGAFF	TGCAGCGTTGTGGGAACAGGGATCGGGGCTTTCTTT
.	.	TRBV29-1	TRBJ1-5	CSVTTGYNQPQHF	TGCAGCGTGACGACAGGATACAATCAGCCCCAGCATTTT
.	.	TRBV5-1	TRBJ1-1	CASSPGRVGTEAFF	TGCGCCAGCAGTCCCGGCAGGGTCGGGACTGAAGCTTTCTTT
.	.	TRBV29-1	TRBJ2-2	CSGGPSRTGELFF	TGCAGCGGGGGCCCGTCGCGGACCGGGGAGCTGTTTTTT
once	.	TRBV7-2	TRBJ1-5	CASSSGVNQPQHF	TGTGCCAGCAGCTCGGGCGTGAATCAGCCCCAGCATTTT
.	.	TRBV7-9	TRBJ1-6	CASSLEPSPLHF	TGTGCCAGCAGCTTAGAACCTTCACCCCTCCACTTT
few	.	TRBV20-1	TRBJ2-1	CSARGTQEQFF	TGCAGTGCTAGAGGGACTCAGGAGCAGTTCTTC
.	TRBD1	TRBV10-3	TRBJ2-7	CAISRDRGRILSYEQYF	TGTGCCATCAGCCGGGACAGGGGGCGAATACTGTCCTACGAGCAGTACTTC
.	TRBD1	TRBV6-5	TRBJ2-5	CASSPWDSQETQYF	TGTGCCAGCAGTCCATGGGACAGCCAAGAGACCCAGTACTTC
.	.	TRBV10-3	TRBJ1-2	CAISRSQVTFNGYTF	TGTGCCATCAGCAGGTCCCAGGTGACATTTAATGGCTACACCTTC
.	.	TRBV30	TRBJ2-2	CAWSRYTRIGTGELFF	TGTGCCTGGAGCCGATACACGAGGATAGGGACCGGGGAGCTGTTTTTT
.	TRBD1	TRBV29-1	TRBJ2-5	CSVVTGGSETQYF	TGCAGCGTTGTAACAGGGGGATCAGAGACCCAGTACTTC
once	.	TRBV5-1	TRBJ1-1	CASSFEKGTEAFF	TGCGCCAGCAGCTTTGAGAAGGGGACTGAAGCTTTCTTT
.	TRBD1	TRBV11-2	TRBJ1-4	CASSLGLGQGGGEKLFF	TGTGCCAGCAGCTTAGGTCTCGGACAGGGCGGAGGTGAAAAACTGTTTTTT
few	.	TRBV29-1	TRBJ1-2	CSFRRDYDGYTF	TGCAGCTTCCGAAGGGATTACGATGGCTACACCTTC
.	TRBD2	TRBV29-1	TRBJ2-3	CSVTLAGGTDTQYF	TGCAGCGTAACACTAGCGGGGGGCACAGATACGCAGTATTTT
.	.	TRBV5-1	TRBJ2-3	CASSLAGDTQYF	TGCGCCAGCAGCTTGGCTGGAGATACGCAGTATTTT
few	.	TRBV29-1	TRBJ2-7	CSVTTGRDYEQYF	TGCAGCGTCACCACAGGGAGGGACTACGAGCAGTACTTC
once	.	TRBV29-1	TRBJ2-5	CSASFQETQYF	TGCAGCGCCTCGTTCCAAGAGACCCAGTACTTC
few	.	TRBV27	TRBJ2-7	CASSPRTSGASYEQYF	TGTGCCAGCAGTCCAAGAACCTCGGGGGCTTCCTACGAGCAGTACTTC
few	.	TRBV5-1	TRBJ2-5	CASSTGTAQETQYF	TGCGCCAGCAGCACAGGGACCGCACAAGAGACCCAGTACTTC